This T cell receptor beta chain was profiled in a study of chemoradiotherapy in HPV16-positive cancers. Using immunoSEQ multiplex PCR, the repertoire was profiled, and TCRdb retains in-frame clones only, with some absent. Counted here are about 4,700 clones, roughly three quarters occurring once; the ten biggest clones make up about 4.7%. As for this clone: Its antigen is undetermined.

Study-wide findings and caveats: Candidate HPV-specific clones and E7-related TCR motifs grew in tumor during treatment.

Germline V gene sequence: CDR1 SGHTA, CDR2 FQGNSA. The CDR3 length is 15 residues. After removal of 1 base from V and 6 bases from J, the junction contained 3 bases not matched to a gene. The source material was tumor tissue, sampled from a patient who underwent chemoradiotherapy. This clonotype was sampled from a human donor with HPV-associated anogenital cancer. The chain links TRBV7-2 to TRBJ2-2; 9 bases line up with TRBD2. CDR3 protein: CASSLGSSGAGELFF. CDR3 nucleotides: TGTGCCAGCAGCTTAGGTTCTAGCGGGGCCGGGGAGCTGTTTTTT. The full variable domain, in which reference TRBV7-2 and TRBJ2-2 provide the parts outside the CDR3, is GAGVSQSPSNKVTEKGKDVELRCDPISGHTALYWYRQSLGQGLEFLIYFQGNSAPDKSGLPSDRFSAERTGGSVSTLTIQRTQQEDSAVYLCASSLGSSGAGELFFGEGSRLTVL.